This is a list of T cell receptor beta chains from one sample in a study of blood T cells in healthy people across ages. TCRdb processed the 5' RACE reads anew with MiXCR; each CDR3 protein has one entry. The sample contains roughly 900,000 distinct CDR3 sequences, roughly 52% of which appear only once. The sequenced sample consisted of blood. These receptors all stem from a young man in good health. Each CDR3 is given with its conserved first and last residue. The order of the fields is J gene, clone size, D gene, V gene, CDR3 protein, CDR3 DNA. The D gene is left open where the match is weak. The size of a clone is reported for some rows only, either as once, few or many, or as a class for expanded clones.

j_gene: TRBJ2-3
abundance: .
d_gene: TRBD2
v_gene: TRBV6-6
CDR3aa: CASSLAGSTDAQYF
CDR3nt: TGTGCCAGCAGTCTAGCGGGAAGCACAGATGCGCAGTATTTT

j_gene: TRBJ2-7
abundance: few
d_gene: TRBD1
v_gene: TRBV29-1
CDR3aa: CSVGTGGLYEQYF
CDR3nt: TGCAGCGTAGGGACAGGAGGATTATACGAGCAGTACTTC

j_gene: TRBJ2-3
abundance: once
d_gene: TRBD1
v_gene: TRBV20-1
CDR3aa: CSETSPDRFTDTQYF
CDR3nt: TGCAGCGAAACCTCTCCGGACAGGTTCACAGATACGCAGTATTTT

j_gene: TRBJ2-4
abundance: .
d_gene: TRBD2
v_gene: TRBV29-1
CDR3aa: CSVGGGGEAKNIQYF
CDR3nt: TGCAGCGTTGGAGGCGGGGGGGAGGCCAAAAACATTCAGTACTTC

j_gene: TRBJ2-5
abundance: .
d_gene: .
v_gene: TRBV20-1
CDR3aa: CSASLVAETQYF
CDR3nt: TGCAGTGCTAGTCTGGTGGCGGAGACCCAGTACTTC

j_gene: TRBJ1-5
abundance: .
d_gene: TRBD1
v_gene: TRBV12-3/TRBV12-4
CDR3aa: CASSLETGGNNQPQHF
CDR3nt: TGTGCCAGCAGTTTAGAAACAGGGGGCAACAATCAGCCCCAGCATTTT

j_gene: TRBJ1-6
abundance: once
d_gene: .
v_gene: TRBV20-1
CDR3aa: CSATYGTGNSPLHF
CDR3nt: TGCAGTGCTACATACGGGACCGGTAATTCACCCCTCCACTTT

j_gene: TRBJ2-7
abundance: .
d_gene: .
v_gene: TRBV28
CDR3aa: CASSPETPHEQYF
CDR3nt: TGTGCCAGCAGTCCAGAGACCCCCCACGAGCAGTACTTC

j_gene: TRBJ1-5
abundance: .
d_gene: .
v_gene: TRBV7-9
CDR3aa: CASSSPEGSNQPQHF
CDR3nt: TGTGCCAGCAGCTCTCCCGAGGGGAGCAATCAGCCCCAGCATTTT

j_gene: TRBJ2-1
abundance: .
d_gene: .
v_gene: TRBV27
CDR3aa: CASSSVWSSYNEQFF
CDR3nt: TGTGCCAGCAGTTCCGTATGGAGCTCCTACAATGAGCAGTTCTTC

j_gene: TRBJ2-1
abundance: few
d_gene: TRBD2
v_gene: TRBV20-1
CDR3aa: CSARSDRLAGGLPNEQFF
CDR3nt: TGCAGTGCTAGATCCGACCGACTAGCGGGGGGGCTTCCGAATGAGCAGTTCTTC

j_gene: TRBJ2-1
abundance: .
d_gene: TRBD1
v_gene: TRBV5-1
CDR3aa: CASSLALTGGHNEQFF
CDR3nt: TGCGCCAGCAGCTTGGCCTTAACAGGGGGGCATAATGAGCAGTTCTTC

j_gene: TRBJ1-3
abundance: .
d_gene: .
v_gene: TRBV27
CDR3aa: CASSATVTGNTIYF
CDR3nt: TGTGCCAGCAGCGCGACAGTTACTGGAAACACCATATATTTT

j_gene: TRBJ2-5
abundance: .
d_gene: TRBD2
v_gene: TRBV6-5
CDR3aa: CASSYLGLAGGKETLYF
CDR3nt: TGTGCCAGCAGTTACCTGGGACTAGCGGGGGGGAAAGAGACCCTGTACTTC

j_gene: TRBJ2-3
abundance: .
d_gene: .
v_gene: TRBV5-1
CDR3aa: CASSFGQFTDTQYF
CDR3nt: TGCGCCAGCAGCTTCGGACAGTTCACAGATACGCAGTATTTT

j_gene: TRBJ2-5
abundance: few
d_gene: TRBD1
v_gene: TRBV2
CDR3aa: CASSPGTGGFETQYF
CDR3nt: TGTGCCAGCAGTCCCGGGACAGGGGGCTTCGAGACCCAGTACTTC

j_gene: TRBJ1-2
abundance: .
d_gene: .
v_gene: TRBV27
CDR3aa: CASNSIKQGNYGYTF
CDR3nt: TGTGCCAGCAACTCCATCAAACAGGGTAACTATGGCTACACCTTC

j_gene: TRBJ1-1
abundance: once
d_gene: .
v_gene: TRBV20-1
CDR3aa: CSARSPGRNTEAFF
CDR3nt: TGCAGTGCTAGAAGCCCGGGGAGGAACACTGAAGCTTTCTTT

j_gene: TRBJ1-2
abundance: .
d_gene: .
v_gene: TRBV9
CDR3aa: CASSLTGYGCTF
CDR3nt: TGTGCCAGCAGCTTGACAGGTTATGGCTGCACCTTC

j_gene: TRBJ1-5
abundance: .
d_gene: TRBD1
v_gene: TRBV2
CDR3aa: CASRDRVGQPQHF
CDR3nt: TGTGCCAGCCGCGACAGGGTAGGACAGCCCCAGCATTTT

j_gene: TRBJ2-3
abundance: .
d_gene: TRBD2
v_gene: TRBV6-1
CDR3aa: CASRAGTRSDTQYF
CDR3nt: TGTGCCAGCAGAGCCGGGACTAGGAGTGATACGCAGTATTTT

j_gene: TRBJ2-7
abundance: .
d_gene: .
v_gene: TRBV6-2/TRBV6-3
CDR3aa: CASSCRPRSSYEQYF
CDR3nt: TGTGCCAGCAGTTGCCGACCCAGGAGCTCCTACGAGCAGTACTTC

j_gene: TRBJ2-3
abundance: .
d_gene: .
v_gene: TRBV3-1
CDR3aa: CASSQEKVEQYF
CDR3nt: TGTGCCAGCAGCCAGGAGAAAGTCGAGCAGTATTTT

j_gene: TRBJ2-5
abundance: .
d_gene: .
v_gene: TRBV4-3
CDR3aa: CASSQVVDGAEDETQYF
CDR3nt: TGCGCCAGCAGCCAAGTGGTAGACGGGGCCGAAGATGAGACCCAGTACTTC

j_gene: TRBJ2-7
abundance: .
d_gene: TRBD1
v_gene: TRBV6-5
CDR3aa: CASSYSFHRQGGSYEQYF
CDR3nt: TGTGCCAGCAGTTACTCGTTCCATCGACAGGGGGGTTCCTACGAGCAGTACTTC

j_gene: TRBJ2-5
abundance: few
d_gene: .
v_gene: TRBV20-1
CDR3aa: CSAHDQGQETQYF
CDR3nt: TGCAGTGCTCACGATCAGGGGCAAGAGACCCAGTACTTC

j_gene: TRBJ2-5
abundance: .
d_gene: TRBD2
v_gene: TRBV28
CDR3aa: CASKTGGSQETQYF
CDR3nt: TGTGCCAGCAAAACGGGGGGGAGCCAAGAGACCCAGTACTTC

j_gene: TRBJ2-5
abundance: .
d_gene: TRBD1
v_gene: TRBV7-2
CDR3aa: CASSAQTGLKETQYF
CDR3nt: TGTGCCAGCAGCGCACAGACAGGGTTAAAGGAGACCCAGTACTTC

j_gene: TRBJ1-1
abundance: .
d_gene: TRBD1
v_gene: TRBV20-1
CDR3aa: CSARQGYYEAFF
CDR3nt: TGCAGTGCGAGACAGGGCTATTATGAAGCTTTCTTT

j_gene: TRBJ1-2
abundance: .
d_gene: .
v_gene: TRBV6-4
CDR3aa: CASSDSSSGGYGYTF
CDR3nt: TGTGCCAGCAGTGACTCGTCCAGCGGAGGCTATGGCTACACCTTC

j_gene: TRBJ1-5
abundance: once
d_gene: .
v_gene: TRBV10-3
CDR3aa: CAIGLPNQPQHF
CDR3nt: TGTGCCATCGGACTTCCCAATCAGCCCCAGCATTTT

j_gene: TRBJ2-7
abundance: few
d_gene: .
v_gene: TRBV12-3/TRBV12-4
CDR3aa: CASSTPGTDYEQYF
CDR3nt: TGTGCCAGCAGTACCCCAGGGACCGACTACGAGCAGTACTTC

j_gene: TRBJ1-2
abundance: many
d_gene: .
v_gene: TRBV28
CDR3aa: CASGQNYGYTF
CDR3nt: TGTGCCAGCGGACAGAACTATGGCTACACCTTC

j_gene: TRBJ2-1
abundance: .
d_gene: TRBD2
v_gene: TRBV5-5
CDR3aa: CASGRTSGAYNEQFF
CDR3nt: TGTGCCAGCGGACGCACTAGCGGGGCCTACAATGAGCAGTTCTTC

j_gene: TRBJ1-4
abundance: .
d_gene: TRBD1
v_gene: TRBV5-8
CDR3aa: CASRLTGGANEKLFF
CDR3nt: TGTGCCAGCAGGCTGACAGGGGGAGCTAATGAAAAACTGTTTTTT

j_gene: TRBJ2-7
abundance: few
d_gene: .
v_gene: TRBV7-9
CDR3aa: CASTPSGNENEQYF
CDR3nt: TGTGCCAGCACCCCTTCGGGGAACGAGAACGAGCAGTACTTC

j_gene: TRBJ2-7
abundance: few
d_gene: .
v_gene: TRBV9
CDR3aa: CASSVDAGLNEQYF
CDR3nt: TGTGCCAGCAGCGTAGATGCAGGTTTAAACGAGCAGTACTTC